This T cell receptor (beta chain) was recorded in a study of cytomegalovirus exposure and HLA in healthy donors. Whole-study findings and limits: Sequencing probably produced one cluster of sequence variants that were highly shared. A link between a missense DCLRE1C variant and TCR beta V- and J-gene trimming emerged from a later analysis. CMV serostatus was the sole immune exposure information available.

This CDR3 is 11 amino acids long. CDR1 and CDR2 from the germline V gene are SGHRS and YFSETQ. V shed 1 base, J shed 10 bases, and the junction held 1 base outside the gene matches. Primers included in the PCR were 60 Vbeta and 13 Jbeta primers. The assay was immunoSEQ multiplex PCR, and TCRdb's table has in-frame clones only and misses some. In the table there are about 130,000 clones, approximately 78% of which are singletons. In the case of this clone: Antigen unknown.

The chain employs TRBV5-1 and TRBJ1-1, with 7 bases identical to TRBD1. Material for sequencing was PBMCs. This TCR was sampled from a man between 35 and 55 years old in good health and CMV-seronegative. The DNA of the CDR3 is TGCGCCAGCAGCTTGACAGGGGTAGCTTTCTTT. It encodes CASSLTGVAFF.